The T cell receptor (beta chain) described here comes from a study of control samples from healthy donors and cancer patients. Measured with immunoSEQ multiplex PCR; TCRdb has only the in-frame clones, and not every one. The sample contains 100,000 to 150,000 clones, roughly 84% of which appear only once. Germline CDR1 reads SNHLY; CDR2 reads FYNNEI. With V trimmed by 2 bases and J by 4 bases, 7 bases remained unmatched. The CDR3 covers 18 residues. The sequence derives from a middle-aged man in good health. The chain has TRBV2 and TRBJ2-2, with 13 bases matching TRBD2. Sequenced input: blood. CDR3 in amino acids: CASSEILAGGPSTGELFF. The CDR3 DNA follows: TGTGCCAGCAGTGAAATACTAGCGGGGGGGCCGAGCACCGGGGAGCTGTTTTTT. The full variable domain, in which reference TRBV2 and TRBJ2-2 provide the parts outside the CDR3, is EPEVTQTPSHQVTQMGQEVILRCVPISNHLYFYWYRQILGQKVEFLVSFYNNEISEKSEIFDDQFSVERPDGSNFTLKIRSTKLEDSAMYFCASSEILAGGPSTGELFFGEGSRLTVL.